The entry below describes one TCR beta chain. Its antigen remains unidentified. The data stem from a study of CD8 T cells in ankylosing spondylitis. Study-wide points: A number of the motif variants had already been described in reactive arthritis synovial fluid and blood. Within ankylosing spondylitis blood, a TCR beta motif made up of under 10 highly homologous variants appeared to be characteristic. Reported data indicate significant enrichment of disease-linked clones within matched ankylosing spondylitis synovial fluid.

In TCRdb, the 5' RACE reads were re-called with MiXCR into one record per CDR3 protein. Among 250,000 to 350,000 distinct CDR3 sequences, roughly 20% were seen once, and the ten largest hold 7.8%. The length of the CDR3 is 12 residues. CDR1 and CDR2 (germline): SQVTM, ANQGSEA. Unmatched junction bases numbered 4, after V lost 7 bases and J lost 3 bases. The clonotype comes from a male donor with ankylosing spondylitis or in good health (not recorded which). Source material: blood, either unsorted or a sorted T cell fraction (not recorded which). This chain uses TRBV29-1 with TRBJ1-1, with 8 bases identical to TRBD1. The CDR3 region has the DNA TGCAGCGGGGGACAGGTTGACACTGAAGCTTTCTTT. Translated: CSGGQVDTEAFF.